This T cell receptor beta chain was sequenced for a study of T cell responses to AZD1222 COVID-19 vaccine. Concerning this clone: What it binds is not known.

Trimming cost V 2 bases and J 7 bases, with 9 bases left between them. The CDR3 length is 13 residues. Generated by immunoSEQ multiplex PCR, the TCRdb table keeps only in-frame clones and is missing some. The sample shows around 95,000 clones, about 83% of them seen only once. Study results and limitations: In a largely white British group with more females than males, clonal diversity was possibly underestimated. The reported proportion of spike-specific TCRs targeting unmutated variant regions was nearly half.

Sequences were derived from peripheral blood, sampled on day 0 of AZD1222 vaccination. The rearrangement uses TRBV12-3 or TRBV12-4 and TRBJ1-5; maybe TRBD1 (6 bases). The TCR comes from an adult in good health. DNA of the CDR3: TGTGCCAGCAGTTTAAGGGGACACCAGCCCCAGCATTTT. This encodes CASSLRGHQPQHF.